This is a list of T cell receptor beta chains from one sample in a study of CD8 T cells in ankylosing spondylitis. Via MiXCR, TCRdb re-called the 5' RACE reads, giving one row per CDR3 protein. The sample lists under 450,000 distinct CDR3 sequences; roughly 20% were seen once. Sequencing was carried out using blood, either unsorted or a sorted T cell fraction (not recorded which). These TCRs come from a male donor with ankylosing spondylitis or in good health (not recorded which). CDR3s include the opening cysteine and the closing phenylalanine or tryptophan. Each record gives: V gene, D gene, J gene, clone size, CDR3 DNA, CDR3 protein. A D gene is named only where the DNA matches it firmly. Only part of the rows carry a size: once, few, many, or a class if the clone is expanded.

V gene: TRBV6-5; D gene: TRBD1; J gene: TRBJ1-2; clone size: few; CDR3 DNA: TGTGCCAGCAGTAACACAGGGGCGGGGAACTATGGCTACACCTTC; CDR3 protein: CASSNTGAGNYGYTF
V gene: TRBV4-1; D gene: .; J gene: TRBJ1-2; clone size: .; CDR3 DNA: TGCGCCAGCAGCCAAGGAACCGGGATGAACTATGGCTACACCTTC; CDR3 protein: CASSQGTGMNYGYTF
V gene: TRBV28; D gene: .; J gene: TRBJ1-4; clone size: .; CDR3 DNA: TGTGCCAGCAGTCCGGGGTTACGGTGGGAAAAACTGTTTTTT; CDR3 protein: CASSPGLRWEKLFF
V gene: TRBV4-2; D gene: TRBD2; J gene: TRBJ2-7; clone size: few; CDR3 DNA: TGTGCCAGCAGCCATTCTATGGGGCTAGCGGGGGGCGAGCAGTACTTC; CDR3 protein: CASSHSMGLAGGEQYF
V gene: TRBV10-3; D gene: .; J gene: TRBJ1-2; clone size: few; CDR3 DNA: TGTGCCATCGGACAGACGAACTATGGCTACACCTTC; CDR3 protein: CAIGQTNYGYTF
V gene: TRBV12-3/TRBV12-4; D gene: .; J gene: TRBJ2-2; clone size: .; CDR3 DNA: TGTGCCAGCAGTTCGGACAGCGGGGAGCTGTTTTTT; CDR3 protein: CASSSDSGELFF
V gene: TRBV5-1; D gene: .; J gene: TRBJ2-1; clone size: few; CDR3 DNA: TGCGCCAGCAGCTTGTTCTCAGGGGTTCTGAATGAGCAGTTCTTC; CDR3 protein: CASSLFSGVLNEQFF
V gene: TRBV27; D gene: .; J gene: TRBJ1-1; clone size: .; CDR3 DNA: TGTGCCAGCAGTCCAACTGACGGTGAAGCTTTCTTT; CDR3 protein: CASSPTDGEAFF
V gene: TRBV6-1; D gene: TRBD2; J gene: TRBJ2-3; clone size: .; CDR3 DNA: TGTGCCAGCAGTAAGACTAGCGGGGGGGCCGGAGATACGCAGTATTTT; CDR3 protein: CASSKTSGGAGDTQYF
V gene: TRBV10-3; D gene: .; J gene: TRBJ2-7; clone size: many; CDR3 DNA: TGTGCCATCAGTGGCAGCGACTCCTACGAGCAGTACTTC; CDR3 protein: CAISGSDSYEQYF
V gene: TRBV6-6; D gene: .; J gene: TRBJ1-1; clone size: few; CDR3 DNA: TGTGCCAGCAGTATGGACGGAGCTGAAGCTTTCTTT; CDR3 protein: CASSMDGAEAFF
V gene: TRBV25-1; D gene: .; J gene: TRBJ1-5; clone size: .; CDR3 DNA: TGTGCCAGCAGTGAAATTGGAAGCAATCAGCCCCAGCATTTT; CDR3 protein: CASSEIGSNQPQHF
V gene: TRBV20-1; D gene: TRBD2; J gene: TRBJ2-1; clone size: .; CDR3 DNA: TGCAGTGCTAGAGACGGGGGACTAGCGGGGGTCTACAATGAGCAGTTCTTC; CDR3 protein: CSARDGGLAGVYNEQFF
V gene: TRBV2; D gene: TRBD1; J gene: TRBJ2-7; clone size: .; CDR3 DNA: TGTGCCAGCAACCACCCAGGGGGTTACGAGCAGTACTTC; CDR3 protein: CASNHPGGYEQYF
V gene: TRBV11-2; D gene: .; J gene: TRBJ2-3; clone size: .; CDR3 DNA: TGTGCCAGCAGCCCCCCCGTCGGCGCAGATACGCAGTATTTT; CDR3 protein: CASSPPVGADTQYF
V gene: TRBV24-1; D gene: TRBD1; J gene: TRBJ2-3; clone size: few; CDR3 DNA: TGTGCCACCAGGGGGACAGGGGAGAATACGCAGTATTTT; CDR3 protein: CATRGTGENTQYF
V gene: TRBV13; D gene: .; J gene: TRBJ2-7; clone size: .; CDR3 DNA: TGTGCCAGCAGCTTAGAGGCGGCCAGCTCCTACGAGCAGTACTTC; CDR3 protein: CASSLEAASSYEQYF
V gene: TRBV12-3/TRBV12-4; D gene: .; J gene: TRBJ2-2; clone size: many; CDR3 DNA: TGTGCCAGCAGTGTTCGGAACACCGGGGAGCTGTTTTTT; CDR3 protein: CASSVRNTGELFF
V gene: TRBV29-1; D gene: .; J gene: TRBJ2-2; clone size: .; CDR3 DNA: TGCAGCGTCGGGCTCTCTCAAAGGACAGTCGCCGGGGAGCTGTTTTTT; CDR3 protein: CSVGLSQRTVAGELFF
V gene: TRBV5-5; D gene: .; J gene: TRBJ2-3; clone size: few; CDR3 DNA: TGTGCCAGCAGCTTGGACTACTCTGTCAGCACAGATACGCAGTATTTT; CDR3 protein: CASSLDYSVSTDTQYF
V gene: TRBV15; D gene: .; J gene: TRBJ2-2; clone size: .; CDR3 DNA: TGTGCCACCAGCAGCCTAACCGGGATCACCGGGGAGCTGTTTTTT; CDR3 protein: CATSSLTGITGELFF
V gene: TRBV4-1; D gene: .; J gene: TRBJ2-2; clone size: few; CDR3 DNA: TGCGCCAGCAGCCAAGTCGACAGGGACTTAGTCGGGGAGCTGTTTTTT; CDR3 protein: CASSQVDRDLVGELFF
V gene: TRBV7-9; D gene: TRBD2; J gene: TRBJ2-7; clone size: .; CDR3 DNA: TGTGCCAGCAGCTTGGGACTAGCCCACGAGCAGTACTTC; CDR3 protein: CASSLGLAHEQYF
V gene: TRBV20-1; D gene: .; J gene: TRBJ2-3; clone size: few; CDR3 DNA: TGCAGTGCTAGATCTCCGGCCCGGGCGTTCACAGATACGCAGTATTTT; CDR3 protein: CSARSPARAFTDTQYF
V gene: TRBV6-1; D gene: .; J gene: TRBJ2-3; clone size: .; CDR3 DNA: TGTGCCAGCAGTGAAGGCAGGGACACAGATACGCAGTATTTT; CDR3 protein: CASSEGRDTDTQYF
V gene: TRBV3-1; D gene: TRBD1; J gene: TRBJ2-7; clone size: few; CDR3 DNA: TGTGCCAGCAGCCAGGAGGACAGGGTAGACTACGAGCAGTACTTC; CDR3 protein: CASSQEDRVDYEQYF
V gene: TRBV12-3/TRBV12-4; D gene: TRBD2; J gene: TRBJ2-2; clone size: few; CDR3 DNA: TGTGCCAGCAGCCCCGGGGGGGCCGCGTACACCGGGGAGCTGTTTTTT; CDR3 protein: CASSPGGAAYTGELFF
V gene: TRBV7-2; D gene: TRBD1; J gene: TRBJ2-7; clone size: .; CDR3 DNA: TGTGCCAGCAGCATAGGGACAGGGGTTAACGAGCAGTACTTC; CDR3 protein: CASSIGTGVNEQYF
V gene: TRBV28; D gene: .; J gene: TRBJ1-5; clone size: many; CDR3 DNA: TGTGCCAGCAGTGCTCTGAGGCGGGATCAGCCCCAGCATTTT; CDR3 protein: CASSALRRDQPQHF
V gene: TRBV15; D gene: .; J gene: TRBJ2-3; clone size: .; CDR3 DNA: TGTGCCACCCGTATAGGACAGTCTAGCACAGATACGCAGTATTTT; CDR3 protein: CATRIGQSSTDTQYF
V gene: TRBV12-3/TRBV12-4; D gene: TRBD2; J gene: TRBJ2-1; clone size: .; CDR3 DNA: TGTGCCACCGGGGGGGGCAATGAGCAGTTCTTC; CDR3 protein: CATGGGNEQFF
V gene: TRBV27; D gene: TRBD1; J gene: TRBJ2-3; clone size: few; CDR3 DNA: TGTGCCAGCACCCCTGACAGGGGGCATGAAGATACGCAGTATTTT; CDR3 protein: CASTPDRGHEDTQYF
V gene: TRBV7-9; D gene: .; J gene: TRBJ2-1; clone size: few; CDR3 DNA: TGTGCCAGCAGCTTAGCGGGGACCTCTGTCGACAATGAGCAGTTCTTC; CDR3 protein: CASSLAGTSVDNEQFF
V gene: TRBV4-1; D gene: .; J gene: TRBJ2-7; clone size: .; CDR3 DNA: TGCGCCAGCAGCCAAGGTGTCGGCAGGGGACGTACCTACGAGCAGTACTTC; CDR3 protein: CASSQGVGRGRTYEQYF
V gene: TRBV12-3/TRBV12-4; D gene: TRBD2; J gene: TRBJ2-1; clone size: .; CDR3 DNA: TGTGCCAGCAGTTTTAGCGGGGGGGCACATGAGCAGTTCTTC; CDR3 protein: CASSFSGGAHEQFF
V gene: TRBV9; D gene: .; J gene: TRBJ2-1; clone size: .; CDR3 DNA: TGTGCCAGCAGCGCTGCGTTCAATGAGCAGTTCTTC; CDR3 protein: CASSAAFNEQFF
V gene: TRBV27; D gene: TRBD2; J gene: TRBJ2-1; clone size: few; CDR3 DNA: TGTGCCAGCAGCCCCCGCGGCGGTAGCGGGGGGAATGAGCAGTTCTTC; CDR3 protein: CASSPRGGSGGNEQFF
V gene: TRBV7-8; D gene: .; J gene: TRBJ2-3; clone size: .; CDR3 DNA: TGTGCCAGCAGCTTAGGTGCAGGACAGTCCACAGATACGCAGTATTTT; CDR3 protein: CASSLGAGQSTDTQYF
V gene: TRBV7-9; D gene: .; J gene: TRBJ1-6; clone size: few; CDR3 DNA: TGTGCCAGCAGCTTAGTTGTGGGGTTCGATTCACCCCTCCACTTT; CDR3 protein: CASSLVVGFDSPLHF
V gene: TRBV24-1; D gene: .; J gene: TRBJ2-3; clone size: .; CDR3 DNA: TGTGCCACCTCAACCGGTTTCGGCACAGATACGCAGTATTTT; CDR3 protein: CATSTGFGTDTQYF
V gene: TRBV29-1; D gene: .; J gene: TRBJ2-1; clone size: few; CDR3 DNA: TGCAGCGTTGGGGTTGAACTGGTCTCCTACAATGAGCAGTTCTTC; CDR3 protein: CSVGVELVSYNEQFF
V gene: TRBV20-1; D gene: TRBD1; J gene: TRBJ2-2; clone size: .; CDR3 DNA: TGCAGTGCTAGCCCCTATTCGACAGGGAGTATCAACACCGGGGAGCTGTTTTTT; CDR3 protein: CSASPYSTGSINTGELFF
V gene: TRBV7-2; D gene: .; J gene: TRBJ2-1; clone size: .; CDR3 DNA: TGTGCCAGCAGCTGGGCCGGGGGCAATGAGCAGTTCTTC; CDR3 protein: CASSWAGGNEQFF
V gene: TRBV12-3/TRBV12-4; D gene: TRBD2; J gene: TRBJ2-3; clone size: few; CDR3 DNA: TGTGCCAGCAGTTTGGGACTAGCCTACACAGATACGCAGTATTTT; CDR3 protein: CASSLGLAYTDTQYF
V gene: TRBV6-1; D gene: .; J gene: TRBJ1-4; clone size: .; CDR3 DNA: TGTGCCAGCAGCGACCAACAGACAGGATCTAATGAAAAACTGTTTTTT; CDR3 protein: CASSDQQTGSNEKLFF
V gene: TRBV7-9; D gene: TRBD1; J gene: TRBJ2-1; clone size: .; CDR3 DNA: TGTGCCAGCAGTCCGAGGCTGGCGGGACAGGGGTCCCATGAGCAGTTCTTC; CDR3 protein: CASSPRLAGQGSHEQFF